This TCR beta chain was identified in a study of T cells after yellow fever vaccination. About the research overall: Low-cell-number fractions underwent preparation using SMART-Seq v4 Ultra Low Input.

The V and J ends lost 5 bases and 4 bases, in that order; junction bases with no gene match: 14. Germline V gene sequence: CDR1 SGHRS, CDR2 YFSETQ. The CDR3 has 18 residues. Conversion of TCR transcripts into cDNA relied on 5'RACE template switching, which added a universal primer site and UMIs. From the 5' RACE reads, TCRdb called clonotypes with MiXCR, one entry per CDR3 protein. The sample has some 200,000 distinct CDR3 sequences; approximately 11% are singletons. General study findings and limits: Post-booster repertoires again held most primary-vaccination clones (about 95% CD4, about 90% CD8). Clonotype sharing between CD4 and CD8 compartments was small.

This clonotype was seen more than once but under ten times. Its target is not known. The chain links TRBV5-1 to TRBJ2-5; 13 nucleotides align to TRBD2. The sequences come from CD8+ T cells sorted from PBMCs, collected 15 days after the yellow fever booster vaccination. The TCR was taken from a man aged 18 to 29 who received the YFV17D yellow fever vaccine. The CDR3 nucleotides read TGCGCCAGCAGGCCGGGACTAGCGGGGATCGGTACTCTAGAGACCCAGTACTTC. Translating gives CASRPGLAGIGTLETQYF.